This record looks at one T cell receptor (beta chain) sequence and its context. The data were taken from a study of cytomegalovirus exposure and HLA in healthy donors. Germline V gene lookup returns CDR1 SGDLS and CDR2 YYNGEE. V was cut by 3 bases and J by 8 bases, with 14 bases left in between. The CDR3 totals 14 residues. Data came from immunoSEQ multiplex PCR; TCRdb stores just in-frame clones and leaves some out. The sample has fewer than 90,000 clones; 90% to 97% are singletons. The donors were part of the validation cohort of 120 subjects. That cohort was separate from the first cohort, which comprised 700 or so subjects.

V and J are TRBV9 and TRBJ1-4; no reliable D call. The receptor comes from a man aged 18-30 years in good health and CMV-seropositive. Sequencing was carried out using PBMCs. The CDR3 coding sequence is TGTGCCAGCAGCGATGGAGGAGGATACGAAAAACTGTTTTTT. Translated, it gives CASSDGGGYEKLFF.